This T cell receptor (beta chain) comes out of a study of chemoradiotherapy in HPV16-positive cancers. The assay was immunoSEQ multiplex PCR, and TCRdb's table has in-frame clones only and misses some. The sample has under 35,000 clones; approximately 89% are singletons. This clone has only one observation. Its antigen is as yet unknown. Repertoires were sampled repeatedly during chemoradiotherapy. CDR1 and CDR2 from the germline V gene are MGHRA and YSYEKL. V shed 5 bases and J shed 1 base, with 9 bases lying between them. The CDR3 contains 13 residues. Findings and caveats of the study: For HPV16-positive patients, expanding HPV-responsive T cells associated with longer recurrence-free survival.

The chain combines TRBV4-1 with TRBJ2-7; the D is unclear. The sample here was blood, taken from a patient who underwent chemoradiotherapy. This sequence was found in a human donor with HPV-associated anogenital cancer. The CDR3 region is CASSSLESYEQYF. CDR3 bases: TGCGCCAGCAGCTCTCTAGAGTCCTACGAGCAGTACTTC.